The rows below give T cell receptor beta chains drawn from one sample of a study of neoadjuvant anti-PD-1 for oral cavity cancer. TCRdb's table, derived via immunoSEQ multiplex PCR, lists solely in-frame clones and lacks some. The sample holds approximately 35,000 clones, around nine tenths seen once. The sample consisted of PBMCs, taken before nivolumab (anti-PD-1) treatment. These receptors came from a person between 40 and 79 years old with oral cavity squamous cell carcinoma. CDR3s include the opening cysteine and the closing phenylalanine or tryptophan. A D gene is named only where the DNA matches it firmly. Some rows mark clone size as missing; the rest say once, few, many or name a class of expanded clone.

J: TRBJ2-5; D: .; size: .; V: TRBV5-6; CDR3: CASSLSVLQETQYF; DNA: TGTGCCAGCAGCTTGTCGGTCCTACAAGAGACCCAGTACTTC
J: TRBJ2-7; D: TRBD2; size: .; V: TRBV10-3; CDR3: CAISELAGTSGEQYF; DNA: TGTGCCATCAGTGAGCTAGCGGGGACTTCCGGCGAGCAGTACTTC
J: TRBJ1-2; D: .; size: .; V: TRBV15; CDR3: CATSGNYGYTF; DNA: TGTGCCACCAGCGGGAACTATGGCTACACCTTC
J: TRBJ2-5; D: .; size: .; V: TRBV6-5; CDR3: CASSWGSGRGKTQYF; DNA: TGTGCCAGCAGTTGGGGGTCGGGCAGGGGAAAGACCCAGTACTTC
J: TRBJ1-2; D: .; size: .; V: TRBV6-5; CDR3: CASTPGRNYGYTF; DNA: TGTGCCAGCACCCCGGGGCGCAACTATGGCTACACCTTC
J: TRBJ2-5; D: TRBD2; size: .; V: TRBV4-2; CDR3: CASSRAGTSGGAGETQYF; DNA: TGTGCCAGCAGCCGAGCCGGGACTAGCGGGGGGGCGGGTGAGACCCAGTACTTC
J: TRBJ2-1; D: .; size: .; V: TRBV7-9; CDR3: CASSLASRYNEQFF; DNA: TGTGCCAGCAGCTTAGCAAGTCGCTACAATGAGCAGTTCTTC
J: TRBJ2-3; D: .; size: .; V: TRBV29-1; CDR3: CSVPGTLGTDTQYF; DNA: TGCAGCGTCCCCGGGACCCTTGGCACAGATACGCAGTATTTT
J: TRBJ2-3; D: TRBD1; size: .; V: TRBV6-5; CDR3: CASSYSTGLGTDTQYF; DNA: TGTGCCAGCAGTTACTCGACAGGGCTAGGGACAGATACGCAGTATTTT
J: TRBJ1-1; D: .; size: few; V: TRBV10-3; CDR3: CASRQSLNTEAFF; DNA: TGTGCCTCACGACAGAGTTTGAACACTGAAGCTTTCTTT
J: TRBJ1-5; D: .; size: .; V: TRBV10-2; CDR3: CASSSQGNQPQHF; DNA: TGCGCCAGCAGTTCCCAGGGCAATCAGCCCCAGCATTTT
J: TRBJ2-2; D: .; size: .; V: TRBV7-9; CDR3: CASSLGPSGTGELFF; DNA: TGTGCCAGCAGCTTAGGCCCCTCCGGCACCGGGGAGCTGTTTTTT
J: TRBJ2-2; D: .; size: once; V: TRBV19; CDR3: CASRNRETSNTGELFF; DNA: TGTGCCAGTAGGAACCGGGAGACTTCGAACACCGGGGAGCTGTTTTTT
J: TRBJ2-2; D: .; size: .; V: TRBV7-2; CDR3: CASSRGPANTGELFF; DNA: TGTGCCAGCAGCCGGGGACCCGCGAACACCGGGGAGCTGTTTTTT
J: TRBJ2-7; D: TRBD2; size: .; V: TRBV18; CDR3: CASSPAGGSDEQYF; DNA: TGTGCCAGCTCTCCCGCGGGGGGTAGCGACGAGCAGTACTTC
J: TRBJ1-5; D: .; size: .; V: TRBV25-1; CDR3: CASSDGGRQPQHF; DNA: TGTGCCAGCAGTGACGGGGGCCGTCAGCCCCAGCATTTT